This is a list of T cell receptor beta chains from one sample in a study of T cell changes during pregnancy in multiple sclerosis. The repertoire was sequenced with immunoSEQ multiplex PCR; TCRdb's copy has only in-frame clones and lacks some. The table shows approximately 18,000 clones, with approximately 85% occurring only once. The specimen was CD8+ T cells from peripheral blood mononuclear cells, collected in the second trimester of pregnancy. These receptors were obtained from a female donor in good health, enrolled as a control in a pregnancy study. Both conserved end residues are part of each CDR3. A D gene is named only where the DNA matches it firmly. Rows give clone size only sometimes, using once, few, many, or a class for an expanded clone.

size	D	J	V	CDR3	DNA
.	TRBD1	TRBJ1-3	TRBV29-1	CSVEAGQGINTIYF	TGCAGCGTTGAGGCCGGACAGGGAATAAACACCATATATTTT
.	.	TRBJ1-5	TRBV2	CASSSQEISNQPQHF	TGTGCCAGCAGTTCTCAGGAAATCAGCAATCAGCCCCAGCATTTT
.	TRBD1	TRBJ1-4	TRBV4-3	CASSQDYRGRDEKLFF	TGCGCCAGCAGCCAAGATTATAGGGGGCGCGATGAAAAACTGTTTTTT
.	TRBD1	TRBJ2-1	TRBV4-3	CASSQDRGRDEQFF	TGCGCCAGCAGCCAGGACAGGGGGCGCGATGAGCAGTTCTTC
.	.	TRBJ1-3	TRBV30	CAWSVGANHISGNTIYF	TGTGCCTGGAGTGTAGGAGCGAACCATATCTCTGGAAACACCATATATTTT
.	TRBD1	TRBJ1-4	TRBV11-2	CASSLKGQGILVEKLFF	TGTGCCAGCAGCTTAAAGGGACAGGGTATATTGGTTGAAAAACTGTTTTTT
.	TRBD1	TRBJ2-2	TRBV7-7	CASSLTTGQPNTGELFF	TGTGCTAGCAGCCTTACGACAGGGCAACCGAACACCGGGGAGCTGTTTTTT
.	TRBD1	TRBJ2-2	TRBV9	CASSEGADANTGELFF	TGTGCCAGCAGTGAGGGGGCCGATGCGAACACCGGGGAGCTGTTTTTT
once	.	TRBJ2-1	TRBV9	CASSLGGGFTAHNEQFF	TGTGCCAGCAGCCTGGGGGGAGGTTTCACAGCGCACAATGAGCAGTTCTTC
.	.	TRBJ1-5	TRBV5-1	CASSLDSYQPQHF	TGCGCCAGCAGCTTAGACAGTTATCAGCCCCAGCATTTT
once	TRBD1	TRBJ1-1	TRBV4-3	CASSQVQGTSVNTEAFF	TGCGCCAGCAGCCAAGTACAGGGGACTTCCGTGAACACTGAAGCTTTCTTT
.	TRBD2	TRBJ2-1	TRBV27	CATSKGGDKQFF	TGTGCCACCAGCAAGGGAGGGGATAAGCAGTTCTTC
.	.	TRBJ1-6	TRBV7-8	CASSLSQGSYNSPLHF	TGTGCCAGCAGCTTAAGTCAGGGCTCCTATAATTCACCCCTCCACTTT
.	.	TRBJ1-4	TRBV6-5	CASSSYTGIVEKLFF	TGTGCCAGCAGTTCTTATACAGGGATTGTCGAAAAACTGTTTTTT
.	.	TRBJ1-1	TRBV7-8	CASSLANWRVGAFF	TGTGCCAGCAGCTTAGCGAATTGGAGGGTCGGAGCTTTCTTT
.	.	TRBJ1-2	TRBV14	CASSQLEGGGYTF	TGTGCCAGCAGCCAGTTGGAGGGTGGCGGCTACACCTTC
.	.	TRBJ2-7	TRBV29-1	CSVQGGKNYEQYF	TGCAGCGTCCAGGGGGGAAAAAACTACGAGCAGTACTTC
.	.	TRBJ2-1	TRBV19	CASSIGVGEDEQFF	TGTGCCAGTAGTATAGGGGTGGGGGAGGATGAGCAGTTCTTC
.	.	TRBJ2-1	TRBV30	CAWTNNEQFF	TGTGCCTGGACCAACAATGAGCAGTTCTTC
.	.	TRBJ1-1	TRBV18	CASSYRVNTEAFF	TGTGCCAGCTCATATCGGGTGAACACTGAAGCTTTCTTT
few	.	TRBJ2-2	TRBV9	CASSVVVAGELFF	TGTGCCAGCAGCGTAGTAGTCGCCGGGGAGCTGTTTTTT
once	TRBD1	TRBJ1-4	TRBV7-9	CASSPGTGGTNEKLFF	TGTGCCAGCAGTCCCGGGACAGGGGGAACTAATGAAAAACTGTTTTTT
.	.	TRBJ2-5	TRBV7-2	CASSLSQREPGTQYF	TGTGCCAGCAGCTTATCCCAGCGAGAACCGGGGACCCAGTACTTC
.	.	TRBJ1-5	TRBV4-1	CASSQDLGDQPQHF	TGCGCCAGCAGCCAAGACTTAGGGGATCAGCCCCAGCATTTT
.	.	TRBJ2-5	TRBV27	CASSFVGADQETQYF	TGTGCCAGCAGTTTTGTCGGAGCGGACCAAGAGACCCAGTACTTC
once	TRBD1	TRBJ1-2	TRBV14	CASSQGRGTANYGYTF	TGTGCCAGCAGCCAAGGTCGGGGGACAGCTAACTATGGCTACACCTTC
.	.	TRBJ1-1	TRBV19	CASGPLVGGSEAFF	TGTGCCAGTGGCCCCTTAGTGGGAGGCTCCGAAGCTTTCTTT
.	.	TRBJ2-3	TRBV10-3	CAITPAGASTDTQYF	TGTGCCATCACTCCGGCAGGGGCTAGCACAGATACGCAGTATTTT
.	.	TRBJ1-1	TRBV4-3	CASSPGGAGTEAFF	TGCGCCAGCAGCCCAGGCGGGGCTGGGACTGAAGCTTTCTTT
.	.	TRBJ1-5	TRBV30	CAWSVTVFGPQHF	TGTGCCTGGAGTGTAACGGTTTTTGGGCCCCAGCATTTT
.	.	TRBJ2-1	TRBV4-3	CASSQQEGGYNEQFF	TGCGCCAGCAGCCAACAGGAGGGAGGCTACAATGAGCAGTTCTTC
.	TRBD2	TRBJ2-3	TRBV6-1	CASSDLAGGALSYSTDTQYF	TGTGCCAGCAGTGATCTAGCGGGGGGGGCACTGAGCTATAGCACAGATACGCAGTATTTT
.	.	TRBJ2-7	TRBV4-3	CASSQDRAGYSYEQYF	TGCGCCAGCAGCCAAGATCGGGCGGGTTATTCCTACGAGCAGTACTTC